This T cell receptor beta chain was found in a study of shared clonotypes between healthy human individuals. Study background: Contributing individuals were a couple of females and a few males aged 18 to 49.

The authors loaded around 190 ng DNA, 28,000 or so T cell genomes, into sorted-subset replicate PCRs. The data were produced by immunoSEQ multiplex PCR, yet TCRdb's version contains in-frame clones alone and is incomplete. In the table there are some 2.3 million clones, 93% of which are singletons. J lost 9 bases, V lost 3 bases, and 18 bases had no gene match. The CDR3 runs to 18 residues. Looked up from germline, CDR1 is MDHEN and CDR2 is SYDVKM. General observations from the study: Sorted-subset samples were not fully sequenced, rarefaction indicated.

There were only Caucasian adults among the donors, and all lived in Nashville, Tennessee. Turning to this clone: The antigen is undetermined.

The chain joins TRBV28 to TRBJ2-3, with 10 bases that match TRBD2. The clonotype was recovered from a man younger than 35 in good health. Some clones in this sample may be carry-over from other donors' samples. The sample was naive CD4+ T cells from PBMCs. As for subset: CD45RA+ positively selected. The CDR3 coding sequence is TGTGCCAGCAGTTTTCAACTAGCGGGGTCCCGCCGGGGGGGCACGCAGTATTTT. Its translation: CASSFQLAGSRRGGTQYF.